The next 13 T cell receptor beta chains were all read from a single sample in a study of shared T cell receptors in the human thymus. Produced via immunoSEQ multiplex PCR; TCRdb's table is partial and in-frame only. The data hold around 68,000 clones, with about 95% observed a single time. The sequencing input was thymocytes. Receptors were obtained from a human donor.

The CDR3 reads CASSYGQGVREQYF. CDR3 coding DNA: TGTGCCAGCAGTTACGGACAGGGGGTGAGGGAGCAGTACTTC. The chain uses TRBV6-5 and TRBJ2-7; 10 bases are a match to TRBD1. The J segment lost 7 bases and the V segment lost 2 bases, leaving 5 bases of the junction unmatched. The germline CDR1 and CDR2 sequences are MNHEY and SVGAGI. The CDR3 has 14 residues.

The chain has TRBV12-5 and TRBJ2-7, with TRBD2 identical over 8 bases. From germline, CDR1 is LGHNT and CDR2 FRNRAP. CDR3 length: 17 amino acids. Trimming cost V 5 bases and J 3 bases; bases outside gene matches: 15. DNA of the CDR3: TGTGCTAGTGGTGGTCTAGTCCCGGGACTAGAGATCTACGAGCAGTACTTC. As protein: CASGGLVPGLEIYEQYF.

The V call is TRBV5-1, the J call TRBJ2-5, with D possibly TRBD1 on 6 matching bases. Germline V lookup: CDR1 SGHRS, CDR2 YFSETQ. This CDR3 spans 18 amino acids. The V end was cut by 0 bases, the J end by 5 bases, with 23 bases between. DNA for the CDR3: TGCGCCAGCAGCTTGGCCTATTCGAGGGTCTGGGGGCACGAGACCCAGTACTTC. It specifies CASSLAYSRVWGHETQYF.

The chain uses TRBV11-3 and TRBJ2-7; D might be TRBD2 (6 bases). V lost 4 bases and J 6 bases, leaving 19 bases between the germline ends. CDR1 and CDR2 (germline): SGHNT, YENEEA. The CDR3 totals 15 residues. CDR3 residues: CASSSRDRGSSEQYF. In nucleotides, the CDR3 is TGTGCCAGCAGCTCGCGGGACCGGGGCTCATCCGAGCAGTACTTC.

This chain uses TRBV7-3 with TRBJ1-6, with no clear D. V was cut by 3 bases and J by 10 bases, with 13 bases left in between. Germline-derived CDR1 and CDR2 are SGHTA and FQGTGA. The CDR3 loop spans 14 amino acids. The DNA of the CDR3 is TGTGCCAGCAGCTTTCTTCCGGCCCACTCACCCCTCCACTTT. Its protein is CASSFLPAHSPLHF.

The chain is built from TRBV6-1 and TRBJ1-2; TRBD1 matches 7 bases. Germline CDR1 and CDR2: MNHNS and SASEGT. The CDR3 is made up of 15 amino acids. J was trimmed by 1 base and V by 6 bases; bases with no gene match: 8. The chain's CDR3 is CASSFRDSNNYGYTF. Written as DNA, the CDR3 is TGTGCCAGCAGCTTCCGGGACAGTAATAACTATGGCTACACCTTC.

V is TRBV27 and J is TRBJ1-2, with D unresolved. This CDR3 has 14 amino acids. Between the trimmed V and J ends, which lost 3 bases and 7 bases, there was a span of 15 bases. Germline values: CDR1 MNHEY, CDR2 SMNVEV (reference sequence). CDR3 sequence reads: CASSLAKGFCGYTF. CDR3 nucleotides: TGTGCCAGCAGTTTGGCAAAGGGATTTTGTGGCTACACCTTC.

This rearrangement joins TRBV15 to TRBJ1-5; 10 bases map to TRBD1. The V gene end was trimmed by 2 bases and the J gene end by 2 bases; junction bases not matched to a gene: 9. There are 18 residues in the CDR3. The germline CDR1 and CDR2 sequences are LNHNV and YYDKDF (reference sequence). CDR3 nucleotides: TGTGCCACCAGCAGACATCGGATCGGGACAGGGGGCAATCAGCCCCAGCATTTT. As protein: CATSRHRIGTGGNQPQHF.

The chain recombines TRBV15 with TRBJ2-1; 7 nucleotides match TRBD2. Germline assignment: CDR1 LNHNV and CDR2 YYDKDF (reference sequence). CDR3 length: 15 residues. The J segment lost 8 bases and the V segment lost 3 bases, leaving 10 bases of the junction unmatched. The CDR3 is CATSSRDYKWDEQFF. The CDR3 DNA sequence: TGTGCCACCAGCAGCCGGGACTACAAGTGGGATGAGCAGTTCTTC.

This clone showed up just once. The CDR3 region is CASSFTPRLNNEQFF. The CDR3, as DNA: TGCGCCAGCAGCTTTACGCCGCGACTCAACAATGAGCAGTTCTTC. This chain uses TRBV5-1 with TRBJ2-1; D is ambiguous. The CDR3 covers 15 residues. The V gene lost 2 bases and the J gene lost 5 bases, with 14 bases spanning the gap. CDR1 and CDR2 (germline): SGHRS, YFSETQ. The full variable domain, its missing parts supplied by reference TRBV5-1 and TRBJ2-1, is KAGVTQTPRYLIKTRGQQVTLSCSPISGHRSVSWYQQTPGQGLQFLFEYFSETQRNKGNFPGRFSGRQFSNSRSEMNVSTLELGDSALYLCASSFTPRLNNEQFFGPGTRLTVL.

This chain uses TRBV28 with TRBJ1-5; the D gene is possibly TRBD1 (5 bases). The CDR3 loop spans 15 amino acids. V lost 5 bases to trimming and J lost 2 bases, with 13 bases between them. Germline V gene lookup returns CDR1 MDHEN and CDR2 SYDVKM. The CDR3 DNA sequence: TGTGCCAGCAGTGATTGGTGGGGCTGCAATCAGCCCCAGCATTTT. Translating gives CASSDWWGCNQPQHF.

The chain couples TRBV6-5 to TRBJ2-5, with D possibly matching TRBD1 (5 bases). The CDR3 length is 13 residues. V lost 7 bases and J 7 bases, leaving 16 bases between the germline ends. Germline V gene sequence: CDR1 MNHEY, CDR2 SVGAGI. CDR3 bases: TGTGCCAGCACCTTAAGGGGTTCTGGGACCCAGTACTTC. It is translated as CASTLRGSGTQYF.

The chain employs TRBV10-2 and TRBJ2-3, with D uncertain. Germline lookup yields CDR1 WSHSY and CDR2 SAAADI. Trimming took 7 bases from V and 0 from J, leaving 14 bases between them. The CDR3 has 15 residues. This CDR3 reads CASMQSTESTDTQYF. In DNA, the CDR3 is TGCGCCAGCATGCAATCGACGGAGAGCACAGATACGCAGTATTTT.